The clone carrying this T cell receptor (beta chain) was detected only a few times. Its antigen is not identified. Germline CDR1 reads DFQATT; CDR2 reads SNEGSKA (reference sequence). The CDR3 covers 13 residues. V was cut by 6 bases and J by 5 bases, with 16 bases left in between. The data derive from a study of blood T cells in healthy people across ages. Study summary: Template switching picked up about one barcoded beta molecule for each two T cells. Study-wide points: Higher diversity, along with more naive CD4+ cells, distinguished long-lived donors from aged donors. In older individuals, TCR beta diversity per million T cells was lower, falling roughly linearly with age.

About 10 milliliters of peripheral blood were drawn from each donor into EDTA-treated tubes. A sample-barcoded 5' primer and a J-beta primer mix were used in a second PCR of roughly 7 to 11 cycles. TCRdb re-analysed the 5' RACE reads in MiXCR, keeping a single row per CDR3 protein. The sample has roughly 1.6 million distinct CDR3 sequences, about 31% seen once; the top ten hold around 11%. The V and J genes are TRBV20-1 and TRBJ2-5; D not resolved. The source of this sequence is a woman aged 25 to 39 in good health. Sequencing input: blood. The CDR3 nucleotides read TGCAGTGCGGCCGAAGGACGGCTGGAGACCCAGTACTTC. Residues: CSAAEGRLETQYF.